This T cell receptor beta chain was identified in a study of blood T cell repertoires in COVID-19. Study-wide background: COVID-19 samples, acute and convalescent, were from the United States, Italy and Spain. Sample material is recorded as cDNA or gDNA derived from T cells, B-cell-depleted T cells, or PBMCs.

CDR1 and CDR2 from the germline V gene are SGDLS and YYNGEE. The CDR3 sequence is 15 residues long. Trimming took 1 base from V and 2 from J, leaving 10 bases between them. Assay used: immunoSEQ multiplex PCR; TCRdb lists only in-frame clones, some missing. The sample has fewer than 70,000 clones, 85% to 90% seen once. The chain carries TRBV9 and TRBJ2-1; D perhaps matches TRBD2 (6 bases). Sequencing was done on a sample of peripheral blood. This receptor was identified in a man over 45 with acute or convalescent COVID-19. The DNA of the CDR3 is TGTGCCAGCAGCGTAATAACGGGAGCCTACAATGAGCAGTTCTTC. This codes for CASSVITGAYNEQFF. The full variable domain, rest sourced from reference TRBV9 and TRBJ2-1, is DSGVTQTPKHLITATGQRVTLRCSPRSGDLSVYWYQQSLDQGLQFLIQYYNGEERAKGNILERFSAQQFPDLHSELNLSSLELGDSALYFCASSVITGAYNEQFFGPGTRLTVL.